This T cell receptor (beta chain) was sequenced for a study of OX40 agonist ivuxolimab in advanced cancers. Whole-study findings and limits: The authors also found low normalized T-cell clonal expansion in some nonresponders.

Concerning this clone: Its target is not known.

V trimming: 2 bases; J trimming: 6 bases; junction bases outside the gene matches: 15. Per the germline V gene, CDR1 is KGHSH and CDR2 is LQKENI. There are 20 residues in the CDR3. Measured with immunoSEQ multiplex PCR; TCRdb has only the in-frame clones, and not every one. The top ten clones hold 15% to 20% of a sample with tens of thousands of clones, around 81% of them seen once. Enrollment shut out patients with autoimmune disease history or systemic immunosuppression. The source was CD4+ or CD8+ T cells sorted from blood, collected in a trial of the OX40 agonist ivuxolimab. This receptor was obtained from an adult with an advanced solid tumor such as melanoma, head and neck, liver or kidney cancer. The chain links TRBV18 to TRBJ2-2, with TRBD2 identical over 13 bases. The CDR3 sequence is CASSPESLGLAGVGAGELFF. CDR3 in DNA: TGTGCCAGCTCACCAGAATCGCTCGGACTAGCGGGAGTTGGCGCCGGGGAGCTGTTTTTT.